Given below is one T cell receptor beta chain in context. After removal of 7 bases from V and 5 bases from J, the junction contained 14 bases not matched to a gene. CDR3 length: 16 amino acids. Germline V CDR1 and CDR2: SGHNT, YYREEE (reference sequence). As handled by the study authors: Amplification from reference gene primers served as the basis for estimated nucleated cell counts. Profiling relied on immunoSEQ multiplex PCR, and the TCRdb table lists in-frame clones only, not all of them. That table is the source of V, J and clone size, and D and trimming were worked out from the DNA. This repertoire shows some 26,000 clones, approximately 91% found once; its top ten account for 4.9%. This specimen comes from a study of blood T cell repertoires in COVID-19.

Sequencing was done on a sample of peripheral blood. The rearrangement joins TRBV5-4 to TRBJ2-5, with 10 nucleotides matching TRBD2. The source of this sequence is a man in his 70s with active COVID-19. This CDR3 is CASRGAVAGGEETQYF. DNA for the CDR3: TGTGCCAGCCGCGGAGCGGTAGCGGGGGGAGAGGAGACCCAGTACTTC.